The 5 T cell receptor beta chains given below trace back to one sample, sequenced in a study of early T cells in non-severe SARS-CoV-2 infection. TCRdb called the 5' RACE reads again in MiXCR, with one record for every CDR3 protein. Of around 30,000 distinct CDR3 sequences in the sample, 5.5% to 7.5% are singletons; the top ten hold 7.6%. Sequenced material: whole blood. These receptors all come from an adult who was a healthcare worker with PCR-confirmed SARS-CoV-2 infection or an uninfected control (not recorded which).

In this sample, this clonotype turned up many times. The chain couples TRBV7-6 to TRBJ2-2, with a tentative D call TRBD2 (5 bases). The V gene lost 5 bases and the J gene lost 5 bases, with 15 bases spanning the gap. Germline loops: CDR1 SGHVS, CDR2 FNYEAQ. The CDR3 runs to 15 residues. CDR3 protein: CASSTRPGGTGELFF. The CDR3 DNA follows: TGTGCCAGCAGCACCCGACCCGGAGGAACCGGGGAGCTGTTTTTT.

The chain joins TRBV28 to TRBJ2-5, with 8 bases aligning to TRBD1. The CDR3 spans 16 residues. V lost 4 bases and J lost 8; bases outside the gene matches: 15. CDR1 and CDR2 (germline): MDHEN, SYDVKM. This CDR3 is CASSSPTLDRGKTQYF. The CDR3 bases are TGTGCCAGCAGTTCCCCAACATTAGACAGGGGAAAAACCCAGTACTTC.

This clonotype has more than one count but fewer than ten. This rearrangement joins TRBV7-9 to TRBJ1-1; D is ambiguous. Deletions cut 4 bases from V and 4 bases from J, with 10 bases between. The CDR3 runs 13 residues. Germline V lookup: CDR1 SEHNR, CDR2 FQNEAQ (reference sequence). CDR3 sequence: CASSSTRATEAFF. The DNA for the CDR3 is TGTGCCAGCAGCTCAACCCGGGCCACTGAAGCTTTCTTT. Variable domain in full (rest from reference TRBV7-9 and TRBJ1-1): DTGVSQNPRHKITKRGQNVTFRCDPISEHNRLYWYRQTLGQGPEFLTYFQNEAQLEKSRLLSDRFSAERPKGSFSTLEIQRTEQGDSAMYLCASSSTRATEAFFGQGTRLTVV.

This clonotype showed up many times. As DNA, the CDR3 is TGTGCCAGCATGGGTGTGCTTGGGACCTACAATGAGCAGTTCTTC. Translation gives CASMGVLGTYNEQFF. V usage is TRBV27 and J usage is TRBJ2-1, with D unresolved. The V gene lost 7 bases and the J gene lost 2 bases, with 15 bases spanning the gap. This CDR3 is 15 amino acids long. Germline-derived CDR1 and CDR2 are MNHEY and SMNVEV (reference sequence).

For the CDR3, the DNA is TGTGCCAGCAGGGGGACTTATCAAGAGACCCAGTACTTC. Encoded protein: CASRGTYQETQYF. The V call is TRBV6-2 or TRBV6-3, the J call TRBJ2-5; D perhaps matches TRBD2 (6 bases). The CDR3 spans 13 residues. Germline V CDR1 and CDR2: MNHEY, SVGEGT. V was pared by 6 bases and J by 2 bases, with 10 bases between.